The following is a TCR beta chain sequence with its context. This record belongs to a study of blood T cell repertoires in COVID-19. Under the authors' procedure: Estimation of nucleated cell counts relied on the amplification of reference gene primers. Libraries were prepared by immunoSEQ multiplex PCR; TCRdb keeps only in-frame clonotypes and omits some of them. Clone size and the V and J calls come from that table; the DNA yielded D and trimming. Found here are 150,000 or so clones, roughly 83% of them singletons; the top ten hold approximately 10%. Across about 22 US areas, participants ranged in age from about 18 to 100 years. Membership in each cohort depended on participant-reported clinical history. This CDR3 has 12 amino acids. The germline CDR1 and CDR2 sequences are SNHLY and FYNNEI. Deletions cut 5 bases from V and 9 bases from J, with 14 bases between.

This TCR came from a man aged 50 or older who had recovered from COVID-19. The rearrangement links TRBV2 to TRBJ2-7; D is possibly TRBD2 (6 bases). The sequenced material came from PBMCs or T cells enriched from blood (not recorded which). Here the CDR3 DNA reads TGTGCCAGCAGTCAGGGTTGGGAGGTGCAGTACTTC. It translates to CASSQGWEVQYF.